This T cell receptor (beta chain) was found in a study of shared clonotypes between healthy human individuals. Using 200 ng DNA, 30,000 or so T cell genomes, the sorted-subset replicate PCRs were run. Libraries were prepared by immunoSEQ multiplex PCR; TCRdb keeps only in-frame clonotypes and omits some of them. Of roughly 2.5 million clones listed, around 90% are singletons. The sample consisted of naive CD4+ T cells sorted from blood. Noted subset: CD45RA+ positively selected. The TCR comes from a man between 18 and 29 years old in good health.

CDR3: CASSQESPPLREQYF. The CDR3, as DNA: TGCGCCAGCAGCCAAGAGAGCCCCCCTCTTCGCGAGCAGTACTTC. The rearrangement uses TRBV4-1 and TRBJ2-7; D unclear. The CDR3 is 15 amino acids. CDR1 and CDR2 (germline): MGHRA, YSYEKL. V was pared by 0 bases and J by 6 bases, with 15 bases between.